This TCR beta chain stems from a study of PD-1 blockade in mismatch repair-deficient tumors. About the research overall: Patients had around 12 mismatch repair-deficient cancer types, all previously treated and progressing.

As for this clone: What it binds is unknown.

Findings and limits, study-wide: Rapid post-treatment expansion, then contraction, generally preceding radiologic response, marked tumor-resident clones.

Libraries were prepared by immunoSEQ multiplex PCR; TCRdb keeps only in-frame clonotypes and omits some of them. This sample has roughly 120,000 clones; around nine tenths occur once, and the top ten carry approximately 12%. The CDR3 spans 18 residues. Between the trimmed V and J ends, which lost 3 bases and 5 bases, there was a span of 22 bases. Looked up from germline, CDR1 is MGHRA and CDR2 is YSYEKL. Mismatch repair deficiency was confirmed in all patients, by PCR or immunohistochemistry. The TCR-sequenced patients were a few responders to pembrolizumab. This receptor was obtained from an adult with mismatch repair-deficient cancer. This chain joins TRBV4-1 and TRBJ2-2; D might be TRBD2 (5 bases). The sample in question was peripheral blood, obtained almost 74 weeks after starting pembrolizumab. The chain's CDR3 is CASSHFFEVARKTGELFF. Written as DNA, the CDR3 is TGCGCCAGCAGCCATTTCTTTGAGGTAGCGAGAAAAACCGGGGAGCTGTTTTTT.